Following are 14 T cell receptor beta chains from one sample sequenced in a study of T-cell reconstitution after alpha-beta-depleted transplantation in children. Unique molecular identifiers featured in how the TCRbeta library was prepared. TCRdb processed the PCR reads anew with MiXCR; each CDR3 protein has one entry. There are under 850,000 distinct CDR3 sequences in the sample; 10% to 15% occur only once, and 0.79% lies in the top ten. Here the sequenced sample was PBMCs, taken before TCRalphabeta/CD19-depleted stem cell transplant. These receptors all come from a girl aged 2-10 years with congenital amegakaryocytic thrombocytopenia, due to receive a stem cell transplant.

This clonotype came up many times. The gene calls are TRBV20-1 and TRBJ2-1, with 8 bases lining up with TRBD2. The V and J ends lost 3 bases and 0 bases, in that order; junction bases with no gene match: 16. The germline V gene encodes CDR1 DFQATT and CDR2 SNEGSKA (reference sequence). This CDR3 spans 19 amino acids. This CDR3 is CSASCPSGCSNLSYNEQFF. For the CDR3, the DNA is TGCAGTGCTAGTTGTCCTAGCGGGTGCTCTAATCTCTCCTACAATGAGCAGTTCTTC.

This clonotype has at least ten counts. The gene calls are TRBV29-1 and TRBJ2-2, with D possibly being TRBD1 or TRBD2 (5 bases each). CDR1 and CDR2 from the germline V gene are SQVTM and ANQGSEA. Trimming shortened V by 4 bases and J by 3 bases, and 18 bases separated the two germline ends. This CDR3 is built from 16 residues. The CDR3 spells CSVVRTLSGDTGELFF. The DNA of the CDR3 is TGCAGCGTTGTTCGGACACTAAGCGGAGACACCGGGGAGCTGTTTTTT.

The rearrangement uses TRBV7-2 and TRBJ1-4, with unresolved D. The CDR3 runs 14 residues. V lost 3 bases and J 8 bases, leaving 13 bases between the germline ends. CDR1 and CDR2 from the germline V gene are SGHTA and FQGNSA. The CDR3 sequence: CASSFYGLDEKLFF. The CDR3, as DNA: TGTGCCAGCAGCTTCTATGGATTGGACGAAAAACTGTTTTTT. The full variable domain, in which reference TRBV7-2 and TRBJ1-4 provide the parts outside the CDR3, is GAGVSQSPSNKVTEKGKDVELRCDPISGHTALYWYRQSLGQGLEFLIYFQGNSAPDKSGLPSDRFSAERTGGSVSTLTIQRTQQEDSAVYLCASSFYGLDEKLFFGSGTQLSVL.

This clonotype came up many times. The chain recombines TRBV11-2 with TRBJ1-5; the D gene is possibly TRBD1 (6 bases). The V gene lost 3 bases and the J gene lost 9 bases, with 9 bases spanning the gap. CDR3 length: 12 amino acids. Germline V lookup: CDR1 SGHAT, CDR2 FQNNGV. CDR3 bases: TGTGCCAGCAGCTTTGAGGGGGGGCCCCAGCATTTT. It yields the protein CASSFEGGPQHF. The full variable domain, completed using reference TRBV11-2 and TRBJ1-5, is EAGVAQSPRYKIIEKRQSVAFWCNPISGHATLYWYQQILGQGPKLLIQFQNNGVVDDSQLPKDRFSAERLKGVDSTLKIQPAKLEDSAVYLCASSFEGGPQHFGDGTRLSIL.

This clonotype was seen ten or more times. This chain links TRBV20-1 with TRBJ1-5; the D gene is possibly TRBD1 (5 bases). Germline V gives CDR1 DFQATT, CDR2 SNEGSKA (reference sequence). Trimming took 5 bases from V and 4 from J, leaving 24 bases between them. The CDR3 is 17 residues long. The CDR3 bases are TGCAGTGCTGGACCGGGGAACCGCGGAGGGGAAAATCAGCCCCAGCATTTT. Translating it yields CSAGPGNRGGENQPQHF.

A note on this clonotype: A much larger clonotype is one base distant, so this may be a read error. The V call is TRBV6-5, the J call TRBJ2-1; no clear D gene. The CDR3 spans 14 residues. From germline, CDR1 is MNHEY and CDR2 SVGAGI. In nucleotides, the CDR3 is TGTGCCAGCAGTTACTCAAAGGGATACAGTGAGCAGTTCTTC. The encoded protein is CASSYSKGYSEQFF.

The chain joins TRBV7-9 to TRBJ2-3; no clear D. CDR1 SEHNR and CDR2 FQNEAQ come from the germline V gene (reference sequence). The CDR3 runs 14 residues. The ends were cut back, 7 bases at V and 5 bases at J, with 16 bases in the middle. Written as DNA, the CDR3 is TGTGCCAGCATGCCCAACGAAGCTTTAGATACGCAGTATTTT. Its protein is CASMPNEALDTQYF.

This clonotype came up a few times. The chain links TRBV20-1 to TRBJ2-1, with D maybe TRBD1 (5 bases). CDR1 DFQATT and CDR2 SNEGSKA come from the germline V gene (reference sequence). The CDR3 extends over 13 amino acids. V was cut by 3 bases and J by 7 bases, with 13 bases left in between. DNA for the CDR3: TGCAGTGCTAGTTGGCCGACAGTAAATGAGCAGTTCTTC. Its protein product is CSASWPTVNEQFF.

The rearrangement joins TRBV30 to TRBJ1-5; possible D gene TRBD1, 5 bases. V was pared by 5 bases and J by 7 bases, with 18 bases between. The CDR3 consists of 14 residues. In germline, CDR1 is GTSNPN, CDR2 SVGIG (reference sequence). The CDR3 region has the DNA TGTGCCTGGGCCTCAGTTCAGGGTTACCAGCCCCAGCATTTT. It encodes CAWASVQGYQPQHF. The whole variable domain, remainder taken from reference TRBV30 and TRBJ1-5, is SQTIHQWPATLVQPVGSPLSLECTVEGTSNPNLYWYRQAAGRGLQLLFYSVGIGQISSEVPQNLSASRPQDRQFILSSKKLLLSDSGFYLCAWASVQGYQPQHFGDGTRLSIL.

This clonotype has only a few counts. The chain uses TRBV29-1 and TRBJ2-1; 8 nucleotides agree with TRBD2. Germline-derived CDR1 and CDR2 are SQVTM and ANQGSEA. The trim removed 6 bases at V and 6 bases at J, leaving 7 bases unmatched. The CDR3 runs to 13 residues. CDR3 protein: CSVPGLGANEQFF. The CDR3 region has the DNA TGCAGCGTGCCGGGACTAGGTGCCAATGAGCAGTTCTTC.

The chain couples TRBV29-1 to TRBJ2-5; D gene uncertain. CDR3 length: 12 amino acids. V gave up 7 bases and J gave up 5 bases, with 14 bases separating them. Germline V lookup: CDR1 SQVTM, CDR2 ANQGSEA. The CDR3 sequence: CSAGKMGETQYF. CDR3 bases: TGCAGCGCTGGGAAAATGGGGGAGACCCAGTACTTC.

V gene TRBV11-2 combines with J gene TRBJ2-7, with 10 bases aligning to TRBD1. The V and J ends lost 3 bases and 6 bases, in that order; junction bases with no gene match: 5. Looked up from germline, CDR1 is SGHAT and CDR2 is FQNNGV. This CDR3 region has 14 residues. DNA of the CDR3: TGTGCCAGCAGCTTCTGGGACAGGGGCTCCGAGCAGTACTTC. Protein sequence: CASSFWDRGSEQYF.

The rearrangement joins TRBV4-2 to TRBJ2-7; D is possibly TRBD1 (5 bases). The CDR3 contains 17 residues. Germline CDR1 reads LGHNA; CDR2 reads YNFKEQ. V lost 2 bases, J lost 7 bases, and 24 bases lay in between. CDR3 protein: CASSQKRFYDSLGEQYF. In DNA form, the CDR3 reads TGTGCCAGCAGCCAAAAAAGGTTTTACGACAGTCTGGGGGAGCAGTACTTC.

This clonotype has a count of ten or more. The chain uses TRBV11-2 and TRBJ2-2; 7 bases align to TRBD2. In germline, CDR1 is SGHAT, CDR2 FQNNGV. V lost 2 bases to trimming and J lost 7 bases; unmatched junction nucleotides: 7. This CDR3 is 15 amino acids long. The CDR3, as DNA: TGTGCCAGCAGCTTAACGGGAGGTGGTTTCGGGGAGCTGTTTTTT. Translating it yields CASSLTGGGFGELFF.